The 3 T cell receptor beta chains below come from one sample, sequenced in a study of blood T cell repertoires in COVID-19. Libraries were prepared by immunoSEQ multiplex PCR; TCRdb keeps only in-frame clonotypes and omits some of them. Among approximately 69,000 clones listed, 70% to 75% were seen once. The material sequenced was peripheral blood. These TCRs come from a man in his fifties or sixties with acute or convalescent COVID-19.

J is TRBJ2-1 and V is TRBV5-4, with 12 nucleotides matching TRBD2. This CDR3 region has 14 residues. Trimming took 4 bases from V and 10 from J; bases not matched to a gene: 6. Germline V lookup: CDR1 SGHNT, CDR2 YYREEE (reference sequence). The CDR3 sequence is CASSLRTSGDEQFF. DNA for the CDR3: TGTGCCAGCAGCCTAAGGACTAGCGGGGACGAGCAGTTCTTC.

The chain carries TRBV6-5 and TRBJ2-5; D is perhaps TRBD1 (5 bases). Germline CDR1 and CDR2: MNHEY and SVGAGI. The CDR3 is made up of 13 amino acids. V was pared by 6 bases and J by 1 base, with 9 bases between. Written as DNA, the CDR3 is TGTGCCAGCAGCAGGGCTCGCCAAGAGACCCAGTACTTC. It encodes CASSRARQETQYF.

This clone was found a few times. The chain employs TRBV21-1 and TRBJ2-5; whether TRBD1, the table's D call, matches the DNA was not checked. TRBV21-1 is classified as a pseudogene. This CDR3 is built from 14 residues. The CDR3 sequence: CASSGLGNEETQYF. The DNA of the CDR3 is TGTGCCAGCAGCGGGTTGGGCAATGAAGAGACCCAGTACTTC.